This is a list of T cell receptor beta chains from one sample in a study of blood T cell repertoires in COVID-19. Only in-frame clones appear in the TCRdb table, and some are missing; sequencing was by immunoSEQ multiplex PCR. Of 75,000 to 95,000 clones listed, 80% to 85% are singletons. Specimen: peripheral blood. These receptors were collected from a man aged 55 to 70 with acute or convalescent COVID-19. Both conserved end residues are part of each CDR3. The order of the fields is J gene, clone size, D gene, V gene, CDR3 protein, CDR3 DNA. D genes are given only for firm matches. Some rows have no size entry. The others give once, few or many, or a class for an expanded clone.

>TRBJ2-7|-|-|TRBV12-3/TRBV12-4
CASTHRGHEQYF
TGTGCCAGCACCCACCGGGGTCACGAGCAGTACTTC
>TRBJ1-6|-|-|TRBV7-3
CASSLDRNSPLHF
TGTGCCAGCAGCCTGGACAGAAATTCACCCCTCCACTTT
>TRBJ2-5|-|TRBD2|TRBV4-1
CASSQLLAGGETQYF
TGCGCCAGCAGCCAATTACTAGCGGGGGGAGAGACCCAGTACTTC
>TRBJ1-1|-|-|TRBV6-5
CASSYSQTGTEAFF
TGTGCCAGCAGTTACTCGCAGACAGGCACTGAAGCTTTCTTT
>TRBJ1-5|-|-|TRBV2
CASSGLDSRGLYQPQHF
TGTGCCAGCAGTGGACTCGATAGCAGGGGTTTATATCAGCCCCAGCATTTT
>TRBJ1-1|-|TRBD1|TRBV2
CASVGQGTEAFF
TGTGCCAGCGTTGGACAGGGCACTGAAGCTTTCTTT
>TRBJ2-1|-|TRBD2|TRBV5-1
CASSLWTSGGRYNEQFF
TGCGCCAGCAGCCTATGGACTAGCGGGGGTAGATACAATGAGCAGTTCTTC
>TRBJ1-5|-|-|TRBV18
CASSPGANQPQHF
TGTGCCAGCTCACCAGGGGCGAATCAGCCCCAGCATTTT
>TRBJ1-2|-|TRBD1|TRBV27
CAAGKGGQGSGYTF
TGTGCCGCCGGGAAGGGAGGACAGGGGTCTGGCTACACCTTC
>TRBJ1-4|-|-|TRBV9
CASSSGGSTNEKLFF
TGTGCCAGCAGCTCGGGCGGGTCAACTAATGAAAAACTGTTTTTT
>TRBJ1-2|once|-|TRBV28
CASRTSDFITNGYTF
TGTGCCAGCAGAACATCGGACTTTATTACCAATGGCTACACCTTC
>TRBJ1-2|-|-|TRBV7-9
CASSFDFGHSGYTF
TGTGCCAGCAGCTTTGACTTTGGTCATAGTGGCTACACCTTC
>TRBJ2-7|-|TRBD2|TRBV11-2
CASSMGSGSYEQYF
TGTGCCAGCAGCATGGGTAGCGGGAGCTACGAGCAGTACTTC
>TRBJ2-5|-|TRBD1|TRBV5-1
CASSPGQGRETQYF
TGCGCCAGCAGCCCGGGACAGGGGCGAGAGACCCAGTACTTC
>TRBJ1-1|few|-|TRBV19
CASSIHSMNTEAFF
TGTGCCAGTAGTATTCACAGCATGAACACTGAAGCTTTCTTT
>TRBJ2-5|-|-|TRBV15
CATSRDQIETQYF
TGTGCCACCAGCAGAGATCAGATCGAGACCCAGTACTTC
>TRBJ1-5|-|-|TRBV25-1
CASSEGGQPQHF
TGTGCCAGCAGTGAAGGAGGTCAGCCCCAGCATTTT
>TRBJ2-3|once|TRBD1|TRBV29-1
CSVEGDRGNTQYF
TGCAGCGTTGAAGGGGACAGGGGGAATACGCAGTATTTT
>TRBJ1-5|-|-|TRBV5-5
CASSPRRDLEVQHF
TGTGCCAGCAGCCCTAGACGGGATTTGGAGGTCCAGCATTTT
>TRBJ2-1|-|TRBD2|TRBV30
CAWSSGMNNEQFF
TGTGCCTGGAGTAGCGGGATGAACAATGAGCAGTTCTTC
>TRBJ1-2|few|-|TRBV21-1
CASSPTGTGPSGYTF
TGTGCCAGCAGCCCTACCGGGACAGGACCCTCTGGCTACACCTTC
>TRBJ1-2|-|TRBD1|TRBV18
CASSPGQGWHGYTF
TGTGCCAGCTCACCCGGACAGGGGTGGCATGGCTACACCTTC
>TRBJ2-7|-|TRBD1|TRBV3-1/TRBV3-2
CASSRHRDRDYEQYF
TGTGCCAGCAGCCGACACCGGGACAGAGACTACGAGCAGTACTTC
>TRBJ1-2|-|-|TRBV12-2
CASRPRGRRPCAWLGSGYTF
TGTGCAAGTCGCCCGCGGGGGAGGCGCCCATGTGCCTGGCTAGGGTCTGGCTACACCTTC
>TRBJ2-2|-|TRBD2|TRBV5-1
CASSVPGLNTGELFF
TGCGCCAGCAGCGTGCCGGGACTAAACACCGGGGAGCTGTTTTTT
>TRBJ1-5|-|TRBD1|TRBV28
CASSLRGQGNNQPQHF
TGTGCCAGCAGTTTACGGGGACAGGGGAATAATCAGCCCCAGCATTTT
>TRBJ1-2|-|TRBD1|TRBV5-6
CASSYGTGAYGYTF
TGTGCCAGCAGCTACGGGACAGGTGCTTATGGCTACACCTTC
>TRBJ1-2|-|TRBD1|TRBV13
CASTPMTGEEGGYTF
TGTGCCAGCACCCCCATGACAGGGGAGGAAGGTGGCTACACCTTC
>TRBJ1-2|-|TRBD1|TRBV12-3/TRBV12-4
CASSPGQNYGYTF
TGTGCCAGCAGTCCGGGACAGAACTATGGCTACACCTTC
>TRBJ1-2|-|-|TRBV30
CAWSVGGSYTF
TGTGCCTGGAGTGTGGGGGGATCATACACCTTC
>TRBJ2-7|few|TRBD1|TRBV2
CASSFTGTGIYEQYF
TGTGCCAGCAGTTTCACCGGGACAGGGATCTACGAGCAGTACTTC
>TRBJ2-2|-|TRBD1|TRBV6-5
CASSYSGQLAGELFF
TGTGCCAGCAGTTACTCGGGACAGCTTGCCGGGGAGCTGTTTTTT
>TRBJ1-6|-|-|TRBV21-1
CASSKEEEQGYNSPLHF
TGTGCCAGCAGCAAAGAAGAGGAACAGGGTTATAATTCACCCCTCCACTTT